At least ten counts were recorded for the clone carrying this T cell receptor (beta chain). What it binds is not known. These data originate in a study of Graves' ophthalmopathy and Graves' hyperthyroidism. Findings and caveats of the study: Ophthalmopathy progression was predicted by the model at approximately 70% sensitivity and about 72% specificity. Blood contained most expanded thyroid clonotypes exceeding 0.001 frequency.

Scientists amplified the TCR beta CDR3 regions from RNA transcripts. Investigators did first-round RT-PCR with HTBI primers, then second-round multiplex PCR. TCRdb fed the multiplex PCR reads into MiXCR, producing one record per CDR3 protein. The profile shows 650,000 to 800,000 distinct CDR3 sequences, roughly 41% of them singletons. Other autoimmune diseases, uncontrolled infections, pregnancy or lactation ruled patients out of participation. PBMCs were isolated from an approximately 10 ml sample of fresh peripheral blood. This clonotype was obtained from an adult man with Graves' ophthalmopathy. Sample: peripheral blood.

In nucleotides, the CDR3 is TGCGCCAGCAGCTTGTTGGGACTAGCGGACCGGGGGGAGACCCAGTACTTC. Its protein product is CASSLLGLADRGETQYF. The chain is built from TRBV5-1 and TRBJ2-5; TRBD2 matches 11 bases. Trimming took 1 base from V and 5 from J; bases not matched to a gene: 10. CDR3 size: 17 residues. The germline V gene has CDR1 SGHRS and CDR2 YFSETQ.